This T cell receptor beta chain is from a study of graft-versus-host responses after intestinal transplantation. Study-wide background: Each transplant was multivisceral, liver-intestinal, or isolated intestinal. All recipients were given anti-thymocyte globulin induction, and tacrolimus and steroids were then administered for three to four years.

Notes on the study in general: Recipient marrow harbored GvH clones, some of which surfaced first in ileum or blood. Some patients had graft-donor T cell macrochimerism. In their allografts, the ratios of graft-versus-host to host-versus-graft T cell clones were high.

TCRdb's copy holds only in-frame clones and misses some; the assay was immunoSEQ multiplex PCR. Here the sample spans 35,000 to 50,000 clones, about 94% being singletons. On this clone: Its antigen is currently unknown.

The germline gives CDR1 SGHRS, CDR2 YFSETQ. The CDR3 length is 17 residues. V lost 0 bases to trimming and J lost 1 base; unmatched junction nucleotides: 4. The clonotype comes from a human donor who was the organ donor for an intestinal transplant. This chain joins TRBV5-1 and TRBJ2-4; 10 bases map to TRBD2. Sequencing was performed on unstimulated CD8+ T cells sorted from spleen or lymph node cells, taken before transplant. CDR3 coding DNA: TGCGCCAGCAGCTTGGCAACTAGCGGGGTCGCCAAAAACATTCAGTACTTC. Translating it yields CASSLATSGVAKNIQYF.